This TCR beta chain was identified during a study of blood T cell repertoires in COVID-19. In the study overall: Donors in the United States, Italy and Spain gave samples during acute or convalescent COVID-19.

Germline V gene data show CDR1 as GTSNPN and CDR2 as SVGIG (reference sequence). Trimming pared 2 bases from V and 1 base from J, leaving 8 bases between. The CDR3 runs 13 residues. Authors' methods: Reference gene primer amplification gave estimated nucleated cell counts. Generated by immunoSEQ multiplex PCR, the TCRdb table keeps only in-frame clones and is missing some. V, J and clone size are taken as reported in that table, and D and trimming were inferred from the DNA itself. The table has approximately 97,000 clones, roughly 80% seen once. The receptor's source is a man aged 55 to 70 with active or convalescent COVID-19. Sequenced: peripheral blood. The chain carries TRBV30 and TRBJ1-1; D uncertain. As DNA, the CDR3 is TGTGCCTGGAGTTGGTTGCGGAACACTGAAGCTTTCTTT. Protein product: CAWSWLRNTEAFF.